The present T cell receptor (beta chain) was sequenced within a study of cytomegalovirus exposure and HLA in healthy donors. Notes on the study in general: A later analysis reportedly found fewer N-insertions in an Asian-associated ancestry cluster than the approximately 670-donor mean. The presence/absence work took it that sequencing depth was about the same across donors.

Of note for this clone: Its antigen is currently unknown.

In the PCR, 60 Vbeta and 13 Jbeta primers were used. The data were produced by immunoSEQ multiplex PCR, yet TCRdb's version contains in-frame clones alone and is incomplete. The sample has approximately 200,000 clones; around 86% are singletons. The receptor was isolated from a woman in her fifties or sixties in good health and CMV-seropositive. The sample was PBMCs.

For the CDR3, the DNA is TGTGCCAGCAGTTCGGGAGGGCCCCAGCATTTT. Residues: CASSSGGPQHF. The rearrangement joins TRBV28 to TRBJ1-5; D gene ambiguous. The V and J ends lost 4 bases and 9 bases respectively, with 7 bases between them. The CDR3 consists of 11 residues. Germline CDR1 MDHEN, CDR2 SYDVKM.